This TCR beta chain was profiled in a study of beta chain features in type 1 diabetes. Reverse transcribing all isolated RNA meant expressed TCRB transcripts were sequenced. The table came from immunoSEQ multiplex PCR; TCRdb's copy has only in-frame clones and leaves some out. The sample records hundreds of thousands of clones, approximately 8.2% being singletons. Per germline, CDR1 SGHTA and CDR2 FQGNSA. This CDR3 contains 15 residues. V was trimmed by 5 bases and J by 0 bases, leaving 13 bases between them. This clone was observed at least ten times. Its specificity is not known. Study-wide results and caveats: PCR might preferentially amplify shorter templates, equally in patients and controls. Fewer junction insertions and more nucleotide deletions appeared in type 1 diabetes patients.

This TCR was recovered from a woman aged 18-29 years in good health. This rearrangement joins TRBV7-2 to TRBJ1-1; D perhaps matches TRBD1 (5 bases). Sequencing was done on a sample of central memory CD4+ T cells from blood. CDR3 protein: CASSSQTALNTEAFF. Here the CDR3 DNA reads TGTGCCAGCAGCAGTCAGACAGCCTTGAACACTGAAGCTTTCTTT.